Reported below is one T cell receptor (beta chain). This entry is derived from a study of shared clonotypes between healthy human individuals. Germline V lookup: CDR1 MNHEY, CDR2 SMNVEV (reference sequence). V was cut by 6 bases and J by 4 bases, with 13 bases left in between. The CDR3 contains 15 residues. Samples underwent the assay at deep level. Among the unsorted PBMC samples, replicate PCRs used approximately 320 ng DNA, 31,000 or so T cell genomes. Sequencing used immunoSEQ multiplex PCR; TCRdb keeps in-frame clones, though not all of them. Among about 470,000 clones listed, roughly three quarters were seen once.

The chain uses TRBV27 and TRBJ2-6, with D tentatively TRBD1 (5 bases). Specimen: PBMCs. The sequence was obtained from a woman between 40 and 55 years old in good health. Some clones in this sample may be carry-over from other donors' samples. In DNA form, the CDR3 reads TGTGCCAGCAGCCGATCCAGGACAGGGGCCAACGTCCTGACTTTC. Its translation is CASSRSRTGANVLTF.